The T cell receptor beta chain under discussion was sequenced for a study of early stage breast cancer tumors. Study results and caveats: Tumors had about 2.3-fold higher T cell density than normal breast. Unsorted bulk genomic DNA sequencing lacked pairing and functional marker data.

This clone is deemed medium-sized. The antigen is unknown. CDR3 length: 14 residues. V lost 3 bases to trimming and J lost 6 bases, with 14 bases between them. CDR1 and CDR2 from the germline V gene are MNHEY and SMNVEV (reference sequence). Each sample had two DNA replicates, about 0.47 ug blood or about 1.5 ug tissue. Data came from immunoSEQ multiplex PCR; TCRdb stores just in-frame clones and leaves some out. The sample has approximately 33,000 clones, around 75% seen once. The sequenced material came from blood. The V and J genes are TRBV27 and TRBJ1-2; D is unclear. The receptor was derived from a person aged 40-50 years with breast cancer. This chain's CDR3 is CASSLGASVHGYTF. DNA of the CDR3: TGTGCCAGCAGTTTGGGCGCCTCTGTCCATGGCTACACCTTC.